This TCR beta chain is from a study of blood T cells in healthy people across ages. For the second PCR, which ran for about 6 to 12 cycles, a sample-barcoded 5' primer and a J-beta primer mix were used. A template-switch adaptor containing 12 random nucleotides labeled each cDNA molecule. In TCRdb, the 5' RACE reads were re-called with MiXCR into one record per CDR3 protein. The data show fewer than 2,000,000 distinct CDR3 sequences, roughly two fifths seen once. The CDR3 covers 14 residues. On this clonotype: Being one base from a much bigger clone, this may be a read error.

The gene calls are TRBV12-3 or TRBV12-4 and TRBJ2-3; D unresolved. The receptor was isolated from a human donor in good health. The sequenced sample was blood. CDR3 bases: TGTGCCAGCAGTTTAATGTCCAGCACAGATGCGCAGTATTTT. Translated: CASSLMSSTDAQYF.